The rows below give T cell receptor beta chains drawn from one sample of a study of shared clonotypes between healthy human individuals. The protocol was immunoSEQ multiplex PCR, while the TCRdb copy is restricted to in-frame clones and leaves out a portion. The repertoire includes 550,000 to 650,000 clones, approximately 96% of them detected once, and roughly 0.1% sits in the top ten. The sequenced sample consisted of naive CD8+ T cells sorted from blood. Receptors were obtained from a woman aged 30 to 39 in good health. Each CDR3 is given with its conserved first and last residue. D genes are given only for firm matches. Clone size is shown for a subset of rows, as once, few, many or a class of expanded clone.

clone_size: .; j_call: TRBJ1-2; d_call: .; v_call: TRBV19; cdr3_nt: TGTGCCAGTAGTCCCGACCTTGGGAACTATGGCTACACCTTC; cdr3_aa: CASSPDLGNYGYTF
clone_size: .; j_call: TRBJ2-3; d_call: TRBD1; v_call: TRBV11-2; cdr3_nt: TGTGCCAGCAGCTTAGTACAGGGGGCAGATACGCAGTATTTT; cdr3_aa: CASSLVQGADTQYF
clone_size: .; j_call: TRBJ2-1; d_call: TRBD2; v_call: TRBV15; cdr3_nt: TGTGCCACCAGCAGAGATCCTCCGGGACTAGCGCGAAATGAGCAGTTCTTC; cdr3_aa: CATSRDPPGLARNEQFF
clone_size: .; j_call: TRBJ2-5; d_call: .; v_call: TRBV7-9; cdr3_nt: TGTGCCAGCAGCCCGCCTAGTTGGTACCAAGAGACCCAGTACTTC; cdr3_aa: CASSPPSWYQETQYF
clone_size: .; j_call: TRBJ1-1; d_call: TRBD1; v_call: TRBV5-6; cdr3_nt: TGTGCCAGCAGCTTGGGAGGGGGCGCGAACACTGAAGCTTTCTTT; cdr3_aa: CASSLGGGANTEAFF
clone_size: .; j_call: TRBJ2-7; d_call: .; v_call: TRBV6-7; cdr3_nt: TGTGCCAGCACACCATCCCGACTAGTGGGGATGTACTTC; cdr3_aa: CASTPSRLVGMYF
clone_size: .; j_call: TRBJ2-1; d_call: .; v_call: TRBV19; cdr3_nt: TGTGCCAGTAGTATAGATCTAGACCCCAATGAGCAGTTCTTC; cdr3_aa: CASSIDLDPNEQFF
clone_size: .; j_call: TRBJ2-2; d_call: .; v_call: TRBV19; cdr3_nt: TGTGCCAGTAGTACCAGTATGAACACCGGGGAGCTGTTTTTT; cdr3_aa: CASSTSMNTGELFF
clone_size: .; j_call: TRBJ2-7; d_call: TRBD1; v_call: TRBV9; cdr3_nt: TGTGCCAGCAGCGTAGGGGGACAGCCGAGCTCCTACGAGCAGTACTTC; cdr3_aa: CASSVGGQPSSYEQYF
clone_size: .; j_call: TRBJ2-5; d_call: TRBD2; v_call: TRBV9; cdr3_nt: TGTGCCAGCAGCGACGGACTAGCGGGAGGATATCCCACGGAGACCCAGTACTTC; cdr3_aa: CASSDGLAGGYPTETQYF
clone_size: .; j_call: TRBJ2-7; d_call: .; v_call: TRBV5-6; cdr3_nt: TGTGCCAGCAATACCCCCGGAGGCTACGAGCAGTACTTC; cdr3_aa: CASNTPGGYEQYF
clone_size: .; j_call: TRBJ2-4; d_call: TRBD2; v_call: TRBV7-9; cdr3_nt: TGTGCCAGCAGCTTGAGGGAGGGGCTAGCCAAAAACATTCAGTACTTC; cdr3_aa: CASSLREGLAKNIQYF
clone_size: once; j_call: TRBJ2-3; d_call: TRBD2; v_call: TRBV7-9; cdr3_nt: TGTGCCAGCAGCCAGTCAGGGGGACTAGCGGGCCGCACAGATACGCAGTATTTT; cdr3_aa: CASSQSGGLAGRTDTQYF
clone_size: .; j_call: TRBJ2-7; d_call: TRBD1; v_call: TRBV29-1; cdr3_nt: TGCAGCGTTGAAGAGGTGTGGGACAGCTCCTACGAGCAGTACTTC; cdr3_aa: CSVEEVWDSSYEQYF
clone_size: .; j_call: TRBJ1-5; d_call: .; v_call: TRBV27; cdr3_nt: TGTGCCAGCAGTTTAGGGACACCCAATCAGCCCCAGCATTTT; cdr3_aa: CASSLGTPNQPQHF
clone_size: .; j_call: TRBJ2-1; d_call: TRBD2; v_call: TRBV11-2; cdr3_nt: TGTGCCAGCAGCTCCCGAGGCGGGAGCGATGAGCAGTTCTTC; cdr3_aa: CASSSRGGSDEQFF
clone_size: .; j_call: TRBJ2-7; d_call: .; v_call: TRBV10-3; cdr3_nt: TGTGCCATCAGTGGTGCAGGCAGCTACGAGCAGTACTTC; cdr3_aa: CAISGAGSYEQYF
clone_size: .; j_call: TRBJ1-2; d_call: .; v_call: TRBV9; cdr3_nt: TGTGCCAGCAGCGCGGGACCCCGAGCGAGATATGGCTACACCTTC; cdr3_aa: CASSAGPRARYGYTF
clone_size: .; j_call: TRBJ2-5; d_call: .; v_call: TRBV5-1; cdr3_nt: TGCGCCAGCAGCGTCCGGGACGGGCCTCGTGAGCAGTACTTC; cdr3_aa: CASSVRDGPREQYF
clone_size: .; j_call: TRBJ1-3; d_call: TRBD1; v_call: TRBV5-4; cdr3_nt: TGTGCCAGCAGCCTCGGACAGGGGGAATCTGGAAACACCATATATTTT; cdr3_aa: CASSLGQGESGNTIYF
clone_size: .; j_call: TRBJ2-2; d_call: TRBD2; v_call: TRBV7-2; cdr3_nt: TGTGCCAGCAGACAATATCTTAGTCTAGCGGGAGCCCACGGGGAGCTGTTTTTT; cdr3_aa: CASRQYLSLAGAHGELFF
clone_size: .; j_call: TRBJ2-1; d_call: .; v_call: TRBV20-1; cdr3_nt: TGCAGTGCCTTCACCAATGAGCAGTTCTTC; cdr3_aa: CSAFTNEQFF
clone_size: .; j_call: TRBJ1-5; d_call: .; v_call: TRBV6-4; cdr3_nt: TGTGCCAGCAGTGACGCTGGTCAGGGAAGAATTAGAAGCAATCAGCCCCAGCATTTT; cdr3_aa: CASSDAGQGRIRSNQPQHF
clone_size: .; j_call: TRBJ2-7; d_call: TRBD2; v_call: TRBV13; cdr3_nt: TGTGCCAGCAGCCCAGGACTAGCGGGGGAGTCGGGCGAGCAGTACTTC; cdr3_aa: CASSPGLAGESGEQYF
clone_size: .; j_call: TRBJ2-1; d_call: .; v_call: TRBV6-6; cdr3_nt: TGTGCCAGCAGTTCTGAGACTGTGGAGAGGGAGCAGTTCTTC; cdr3_aa: CASSSETVEREQFF
clone_size: .; j_call: TRBJ2-5; d_call: .; v_call: TRBV5-1; cdr3_nt: TGCGCCAGCAGCTTGGCCGGCTCTGGGGGAGAGACCCAGTACTTC; cdr3_aa: CASSLAGSGGETQYF
clone_size: .; j_call: TRBJ2-5; d_call: .; v_call: TRBV7-2; cdr3_nt: TGTGCCAGCAGCGTCCCCGAGACCCAGTACTTC; cdr3_aa: CASSVPETQYF
clone_size: once; j_call: TRBJ1-1; d_call: .; v_call: TRBV19; cdr3_nt: TGTGCCAGTACAAAACGCGACAGCCCGAACACTGAAGCTTTCTTT; cdr3_aa: CASTKRDSPNTEAFF
clone_size: .; j_call: TRBJ1-1; d_call: TRBD1; v_call: TRBV4-3; cdr3_nt: TGCGCCAGCAGCCAACAAGGACAGGGCACTGAAGCTTTCTTT; cdr3_aa: CASSQQGQGTEAFF
clone_size: .; j_call: TRBJ2-7; d_call: TRBD2; v_call: TRBV27; cdr3_nt: TGTGCCAGCAGGCTCTCCGGGACTAGAAACGAGCAGTACTTC; cdr3_aa: CASRLSGTRNEQYF
clone_size: .; j_call: TRBJ2-7; d_call: .; v_call: TRBV4-1; cdr3_nt: TGCGCCAGCACTCAGTCCGTACGGCCAAGGGACAAATTCTACGAGCAGTACTTC; cdr3_aa: CASTQSVRPRDKFYEQYF
clone_size: .; j_call: TRBJ2-7; d_call: .; v_call: TRBV6-5; cdr3_nt: TGTGCCAGCAGTTACGGTTCGGGGAACGAGCAGTACTTC; cdr3_aa: CASSYGSGNEQYF
clone_size: once; j_call: TRBJ2-7; d_call: TRBD1; v_call: TRBV13; cdr3_nt: TGTGCCAGCAGCTCTCCCCCACAGGGGAGAAACGAGCAGTACTTC; cdr3_aa: CASSSPPQGRNEQYF
clone_size: .; j_call: TRBJ1-1; d_call: .; v_call: TRBV28; cdr3_nt: TGTGCCAGCAGTTTCACGAACACTGAAGCTTTCTTT; cdr3_aa: CASSFTNTEAFF
clone_size: once; j_call: TRBJ2-2; d_call: TRBD2; v_call: TRBV6-1; cdr3_nt: TGTGCCAGCAGTGAGGGGACTAGCGTTCCTCCCGGGGAGCTGTTTTTT; cdr3_aa: CASSEGTSVPPGELFF
clone_size: .; j_call: TRBJ2-1; d_call: TRBD2; v_call: TRBV5-4; cdr3_nt: TGTGCCAGCAGCGCTACTAGCGGACCCTACAATGAGCAGTTCTTC; cdr3_aa: CASSATSGPYNEQFF
clone_size: .; j_call: TRBJ2-1; d_call: .; v_call: TRBV13; cdr3_nt: TGTGCCAGCATGAGTAGCGGAAATCTTAACTACAATGAGCAGTTCTTC; cdr3_aa: CASMSSGNLNYNEQFF
clone_size: .; j_call: TRBJ2-4; d_call: TRBD2; v_call: TRBV4-2; cdr3_nt: TGTGCCAGCAGCTGGGTCGCTAGCGGGAGTAGCAACATTCAGTACTTC; cdr3_aa: CASSWVASGSSNIQYF
clone_size: .; j_call: TRBJ1-5; d_call: .; v_call: TRBV15; cdr3_nt: TGTGCCACCAGCAGCGCCGAGACCTTGGGAGCACAGCCCCAGCATTTT; cdr3_aa: CATSSAETLGAQPQHF
clone_size: .; j_call: TRBJ2-5; d_call: .; v_call: TRBV10-2; cdr3_nt: TGCGCCAGCAGTGAAAGGGAGACCCAGTACTTC; cdr3_aa: CASSERETQYF
clone_size: .; j_call: TRBJ2-1; d_call: .; v_call: TRBV7-2; cdr3_nt: TGTGCCAGCAGCTTAGCTGGCGGGTGGATAACCCCGTCCTACAATGAGCAGTTCTTC; cdr3_aa: CASSLAGGWITPSYNEQFF
clone_size: .; j_call: TRBJ2-7; d_call: TRBD1; v_call: TRBV6-6; cdr3_nt: TGTGCCAGCAGTGATCGGGACAGGGCCTACGAGCAGTACTTC; cdr3_aa: CASSDRDRAYEQYF
clone_size: once; j_call: TRBJ1-3; d_call: .; v_call: TRBV9; cdr3_nt: TGTGCCAGCAGTTCTACAGGGTCGGCTGGAAACACCATATATTTT; cdr3_aa: CASSSTGSAGNTIYF
clone_size: .; j_call: TRBJ1-2; d_call: .; v_call: TRBV5-4; cdr3_nt: TGTGCCAGCAGCCCGAAAGGGTCCTATGGCTACACCTTC; cdr3_aa: CASSPKGSYGYTF
clone_size: .; j_call: TRBJ1-1; d_call: .; v_call: TRBV11-2; cdr3_nt: TGTGCCAGCAGTTACTCACAGGGACTGACTGAAGCTTTCTTT; cdr3_aa: CASSYSQGLTEAFF
clone_size: .; j_call: TRBJ2-1; d_call: TRBD2; v_call: TRBV7-2; cdr3_nt: TGTGCCAGAGCAGGTAGGCGGGAGACCTACAATGAGCAGTTCTTC; cdr3_aa: CARAGRRETYNEQFF
clone_size: .; j_call: TRBJ2-7; d_call: .; v_call: TRBV28; cdr3_nt: TGTGCCAGCACCCTAAGGGGGAGAGACGAGCAGTACTTC; cdr3_aa: CASTLRGRDEQYF
clone_size: .; j_call: TRBJ2-3; d_call: TRBD2; v_call: TRBV28; cdr3_nt: TGTGCCAGCAGCCCGGGACTAGCGGGAGGGAGCACAGATACGCAGTATTTT; cdr3_aa: CASSPGLAGGSTDTQYF
clone_size: .; j_call: TRBJ2-7; d_call: .; v_call: TRBV6-6; cdr3_nt: TGTGCCAGCAGTTTCAGAAGTACACCCTACGAGCAGTACTTC; cdr3_aa: CASSFRSTPYEQYF
clone_size: .; j_call: TRBJ2-1; d_call: TRBD2; v_call: TRBV7-9; cdr3_nt: TGTGCCAGCAGCACTCTAGCGGGAGCCCTTGGTGAGCAGTTCTTC; cdr3_aa: CASSTLAGALGEQFF
clone_size: .; j_call: TRBJ2-5; d_call: .; v_call: TRBV27; cdr3_nt: TGTGCCAGCAGTTCGTCCGCGGGCACAGGAGAGACCCAGTACTTC; cdr3_aa: CASSSSAGTGETQYF
clone_size: .; j_call: TRBJ1-2; d_call: TRBD1; v_call: TRBV6-1; cdr3_nt: TGTGCCAGCAGTGAGGGACAGGCCTCATCGGTGTATGGCTACACCTTC; cdr3_aa: CASSEGQASSVYGYTF
clone_size: .; j_call: TRBJ1-3; d_call: .; v_call: TRBV28; cdr3_nt: TGTGCCAGCCAGGATAGACTGGGATCTGGAAACACCATATATTTT; cdr3_aa: CASQDRLGSGNTIYF
clone_size: .; j_call: TRBJ1-1; d_call: .; v_call: TRBV7-9; cdr3_nt: TGTGCCAGCAAGGAGGGGAACGAAGCTTTCTTT; cdr3_aa: CASKEGNEAFF
clone_size: .; j_call: TRBJ1-2; d_call: .; v_call: TRBV28; cdr3_nt: TGTGCCAGCAGTCCGGATTTTAACTATGGCTACACCTTC; cdr3_aa: CASSPDFNYGYTF
clone_size: .; j_call: TRBJ1-1; d_call: .; v_call: TRBV2; cdr3_nt: TGTGCCAGCAGTGGCTCGCGAAACATGAACACTGAAGCTTTCTTT; cdr3_aa: CASSGSRNMNTEAFF
clone_size: .; j_call: TRBJ1-3; d_call: TRBD1; v_call: TRBV5-1; cdr3_nt: TGCGCCAGCAGCGGCGGACAGGGGACCAGCTCTGGAAACACCATATATTTT; cdr3_aa: CASSGGQGTSSGNTIYF
clone_size: .; j_call: TRBJ1-5; d_call: TRBD1; v_call: TRBV27; cdr3_nt: TGTGCCAGCACCCCGACAGGGAGCAATCAGCCCCAGCATTTT; cdr3_aa: CASTPTGSNQPQHF
clone_size: .; j_call: TRBJ2-3; d_call: TRBD2; v_call: TRBV27; cdr3_nt: TGTGCCAGCAGTTTGAGGTCGCTAGCGGGAGGGGGGTTGGGCACAGATACGCAGTATTTT; cdr3_aa: CASSLRSLAGGGLGTDTQYF